This TCR beta chain was recovered during a study of blood T cells in healthy people across ages. Study observations and caveats: It was held that the diversity estimates obtained from one million T cells were underestimates. Naive and antigen-experienced cells could not be conclusively compared, given unsorted PBMCs.

As concerns this clonotype: Its cognate antigen is unknown.

The CDR3 consists of 16 residues. V lost 4 bases, J lost 3 bases, and 17 bases lay in between. The germline V gene has CDR1 MNHEY and CDR2 SVGEGT. Using a J-beta primer mix together with a sample-barcoded 5' primer, a second PCR was run for about 7 to 12 cycles. TCRdb reanalysed the 5' RACE reads using MiXCR and keeps one entry per CDR3 protein. The table includes about 760,000 distinct CDR3 sequences, around three fifths detected once. Each donor was a healthy Caucasian individual from Russia, aged 6 to 90. A minimum of 6 micrograms of total RNA was extracted per sample. This sequence originates from a man aged 35 to 55 in good health. The rearrangement joins TRBV6-2 or TRBV6-3 to TRBJ2-3; D gene ambiguous. Sequences were obtained from blood. The CDR3 DNA follows: TGTGCCAGCAGTTTCCCGGACGGTAGGATAACAGATACGCAGTATTTT. This codes for CASSFPDGRITDTQYF.